A selection of T cell receptor beta chains follows, all from one sample in a study of T cells after posttransplantation cyclophosphamide. Method: immunoSEQ multiplex PCR; TCRdb's copy keeps in-frame clones and lacks some. Reported are 9,500 to 15,000 clones, none seen only once; the ten largest carry 20% to 30%. Material: PBMCs, obtained after allogeneic stem cell transplant with posttransplant cyclophosphamide. The receptors were gathered from a female patient in her thirties or forties who received an allogeneic stem cell transplant from a related donor, was CMV-positive, and had acute GVHD only. Some T cells may have originated in the graft donor. CDR3s include the opening cysteine and the closing phenylalanine or tryptophan. D genes are given only for firm matches. Some rows mark clone size as missing; the rest say once, few, many or name a class of expanded clone.

V: TRBV19
D: -
size: many
J: TRBJ2-1
CDR3: CASSISRLSYNEQFF
DNA: TGTGCCAGTAGTATTAGTCGTTTAAGCTACAATGAGCAGTTCTTC

V: TRBV5-4
D: TRBD1
size: many
J: TRBJ2-7
CDR3: CASSLVPGQGTYEQYF
DNA: TGTGCCAGCAGCTTGGTACCGGGACAGGGGACGTACGAGCAGTACTTC

V: TRBV10-3
D: -
size: many
J: TRBJ2-5
CDR3: CAISESTPPTQYF
DNA: TGTGCCATCAGTGAGTCGACTCCCCCTACCCAGTACTTC

V: TRBV29-1
D: TRBD2
size: -
J: TRBJ2-3
CDR3: CSAIGTSGTDTQYF
DNA: TGCAGCGCCATCGGGACTAGCGGCACAGATACGCAGTATTTT

V: TRBV5-4
D: -
size: many
J: TRBJ2-5
CDR3: CASSFVASETQYF
DNA: TGTGCCAGCAGCTTTGTAGCATCCGAGACCCAGTACTTC

V: TRBV25-1
D: -
size: many
J: TRBJ2-7
CDR3: CASSETGLQAYEQYF
DNA: TGTGCCAGCAGTGAAACAGGCCTACAAGCCTACGAGCAGTACTTC

V: TRBV7-2
D: TRBD1
size: -
J: TRBJ2-2
CDR3: CASSEPGQGRTGELFF
DNA: TGTGCCAGCAGTGAACCGGGACAGGGGAGAACCGGGGAGCTGTTTTTT

V: TRBV11-2
D: -
size: many
J: TRBJ1-1
CDR3: CASSLEGRGGITEAFF
DNA: TGTGCCAGCAGCTTAGAAGGCAGGGGTGGGATCACTGAAGCTTTCTTT

V: TRBV19
D: -
size: many
J: TRBJ2-2
CDR3: CASSKIAGGLRPNTGELFF
DNA: TGTGCCAGTAGTAAAATAGCTGGGGGCCTGCGGCCGAACACCGGGGAGCTGTTTTTT

V: TRBV2
D: TRBD1
size: many
J: TRBJ1-6
CDR3: CASSDIGQGNSPLHF
DNA: TGTGCCAGCAGTGACATAGGACAGGGTAATTCACCCCTCCACTTT

V: TRBV30
D: -
size: many
J: TRBJ2-1
CDR3: CAWNPSPADEQFF
DNA: TGTGCCTGGAACCCGTCCCCAGCGGATGAGCAGTTCTTC

V: TRBV11-2
D: -
size: many
J: TRBJ1-4
CDR3: CASSLKRQPATNEKLFF
DNA: TGTGCCAGCAGCTTAAAGCGGCAGCCCGCAACTAATGAAAAACTGTTTTTT